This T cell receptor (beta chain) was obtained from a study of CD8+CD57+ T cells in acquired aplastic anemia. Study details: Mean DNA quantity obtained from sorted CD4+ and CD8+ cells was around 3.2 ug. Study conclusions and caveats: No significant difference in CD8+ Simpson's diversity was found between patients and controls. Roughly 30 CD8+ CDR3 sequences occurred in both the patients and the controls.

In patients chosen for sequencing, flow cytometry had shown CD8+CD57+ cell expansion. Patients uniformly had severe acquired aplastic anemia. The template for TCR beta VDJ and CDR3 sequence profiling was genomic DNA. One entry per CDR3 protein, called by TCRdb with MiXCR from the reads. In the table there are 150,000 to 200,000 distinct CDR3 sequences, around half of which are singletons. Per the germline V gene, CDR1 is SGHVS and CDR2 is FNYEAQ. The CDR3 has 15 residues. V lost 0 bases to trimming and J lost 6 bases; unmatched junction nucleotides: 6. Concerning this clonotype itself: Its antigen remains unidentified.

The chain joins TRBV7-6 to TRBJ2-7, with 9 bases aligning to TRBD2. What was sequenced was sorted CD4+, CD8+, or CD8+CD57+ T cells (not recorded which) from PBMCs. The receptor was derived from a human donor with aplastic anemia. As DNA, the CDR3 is TGTGCCAGCAGCTTAGCGGCGGGAGGGCCGTTCGAGCAGTACTTC. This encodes CASSLAAGGPFEQYF.